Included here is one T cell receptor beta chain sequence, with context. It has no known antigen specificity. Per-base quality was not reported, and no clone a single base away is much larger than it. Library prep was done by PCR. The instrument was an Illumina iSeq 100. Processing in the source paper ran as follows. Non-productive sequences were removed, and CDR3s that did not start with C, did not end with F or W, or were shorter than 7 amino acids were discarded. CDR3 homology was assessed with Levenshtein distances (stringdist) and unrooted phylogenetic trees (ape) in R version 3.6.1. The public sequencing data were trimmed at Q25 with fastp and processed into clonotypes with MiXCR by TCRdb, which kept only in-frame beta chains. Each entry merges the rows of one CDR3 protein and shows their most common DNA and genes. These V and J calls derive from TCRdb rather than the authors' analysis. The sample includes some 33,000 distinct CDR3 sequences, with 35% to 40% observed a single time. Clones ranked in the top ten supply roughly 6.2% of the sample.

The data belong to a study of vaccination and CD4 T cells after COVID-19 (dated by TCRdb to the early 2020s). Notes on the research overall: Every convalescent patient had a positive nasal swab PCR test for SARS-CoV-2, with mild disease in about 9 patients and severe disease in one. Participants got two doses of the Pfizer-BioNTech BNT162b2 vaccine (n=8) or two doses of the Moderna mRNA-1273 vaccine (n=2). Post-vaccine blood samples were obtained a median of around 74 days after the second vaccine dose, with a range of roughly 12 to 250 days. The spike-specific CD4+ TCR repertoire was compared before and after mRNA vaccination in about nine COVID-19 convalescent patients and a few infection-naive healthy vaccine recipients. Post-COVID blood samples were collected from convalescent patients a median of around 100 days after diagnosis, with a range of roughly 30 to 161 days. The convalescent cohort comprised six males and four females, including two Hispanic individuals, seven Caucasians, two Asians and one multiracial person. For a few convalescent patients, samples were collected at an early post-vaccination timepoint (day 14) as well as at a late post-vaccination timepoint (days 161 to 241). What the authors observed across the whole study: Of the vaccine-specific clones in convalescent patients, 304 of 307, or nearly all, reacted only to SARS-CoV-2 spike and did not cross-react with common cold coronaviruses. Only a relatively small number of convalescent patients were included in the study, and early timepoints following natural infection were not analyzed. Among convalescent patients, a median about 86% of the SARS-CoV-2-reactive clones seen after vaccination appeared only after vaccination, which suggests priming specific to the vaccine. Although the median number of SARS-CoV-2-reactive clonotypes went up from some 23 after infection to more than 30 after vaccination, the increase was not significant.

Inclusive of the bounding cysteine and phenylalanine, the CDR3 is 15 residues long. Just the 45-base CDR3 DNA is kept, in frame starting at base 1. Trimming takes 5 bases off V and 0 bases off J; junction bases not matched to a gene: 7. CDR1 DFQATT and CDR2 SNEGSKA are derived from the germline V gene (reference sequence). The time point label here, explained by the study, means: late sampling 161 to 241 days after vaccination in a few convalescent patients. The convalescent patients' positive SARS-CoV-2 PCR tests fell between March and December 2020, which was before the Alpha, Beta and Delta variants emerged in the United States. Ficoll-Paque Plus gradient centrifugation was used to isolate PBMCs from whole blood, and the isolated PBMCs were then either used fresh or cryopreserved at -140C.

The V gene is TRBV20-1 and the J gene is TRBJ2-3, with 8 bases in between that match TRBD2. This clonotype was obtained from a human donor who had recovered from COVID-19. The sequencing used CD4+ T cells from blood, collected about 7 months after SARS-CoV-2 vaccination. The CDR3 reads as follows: CSAGTSGYSTDTQYF. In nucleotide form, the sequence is TGCAGTGCTGGCACTAGCGGATACAGCACAGATACGCAGTATTTT.